This T cell receptor beta chain was recorded in a study of T-cell memory formation after mild COVID-19. The CDR3 runs to 13 residues. Germline CDR1 reads DFQATT; CDR2 reads SNEGSKA (reference sequence). With 0 bases removed from V and 4 bases from J, the gap between germline ends came to 9 bases. cDNA libraries for TCR alpha and TCR beta, carrying sample barcodes and UMIs, came from 5'RACE with constant-segment primers. TCRdb reprocessed the 5' RACE reads with MiXCR, giving one entry per CDR3 protein. The sample lists 300,000 to 400,000 distinct CDR3 sequences, around 28% seen once, with about 13% in the top ten.

The chain is built from TRBV20-1 and TRBJ1-1; D is possibly TRBD1 (5 bases). The origin of this receptor is an adult woman who had mild COVID-19 (a few samples of this study predate the infection). Cell type and time point are not known. Specimen: PBMCs or a T cell subset sorted from them (not recorded which). CDR3: CSARDRVSTEAFF. The CDR3 region has the DNA TGCAGTGCTAGAGACAGGGTAAGCACTGAAGCTTTCTTT.